These 28 T cell receptor beta chains share one sample of origin, sequenced in a study of T cell repertoires in cytomegalovirus infection. TCRdb re-called the reads through MiXCR, storing one row per CDR3 protein. The profile shows roughly 300,000 distinct CDR3 sequences, 9.5% of them singletons. The sample was PBMCs. These receptors were collected from a human donor in good health (CMV status not recorded). Some clones in this sample may be carry-over from other donors' samples.

The genes are TRBV6-2 or TRBV6-3 and TRBJ1-5; D ambiguous. The V end lost 6 bases, the J end lost 5 bases, and 14 bases lay between the germline ends. CDR3 length: 14 amino acids. Germline assignment: CDR1 MNHEY and CDR2 SVGEGT. This CDR3 is CASSPWGSDQPQHF. The DNA of the CDR3 is TGTGCCAGCAGCCCATGGGGATCGGATCAGCCCCAGCATTTT.

This clonotype occurred a few times. The rearrangement uses TRBV18 and TRBJ2-1; D remains ambiguous. This CDR3 is 15 amino acids long. From germline, CDR1 is KGHSH and CDR2 LQKENI. Between the trimmed V and J ends, which lost 3 bases and 4 bases, there was a span of 13 bases. This chain's CDR3 is CASSPERVRYNEQFF. As DNA, the CDR3 is TGTGCCAGCTCACCCGAGCGCGTCAGGTACAATGAGCAGTTCTTC.

This chain connects TRBV28 to TRBJ1-1; D remains ambiguous. This CDR3 comprises 14 residues. Trimming took off 7 bases at V and 5 bases at J, with 17 bases between the two ends. From germline, CDR1 is MDHEN and CDR2 SYDVKM. The CDR3 sequence: CASTIVGRRTEAFF. The CDR3 bases are TGTGCCAGCACCATCGTCGGGCGACGAACTGAAGCTTTCTTT.

This clonotype was seen ten or more times. This rearrangement joins TRBV7-2 to TRBJ2-1; 11 nucleotides match TRBD2. Looked up from germline, CDR1 is SGHTA and CDR2 is FQGNSA. Trimming took 5 bases from V and 9 from J; bases not matched to a gene: 9. The CDR3 extends over 15 amino acids. CDR3 loop: CASSPTSGAGGEQFF. In DNA, the CDR3 is TGTGCCAGCAGCCCGACTAGCGGGGCAGGGGGTGAGCAGTTCTTC.

This clonotype was observed at least ten times. This chain joins TRBV12-3 or TRBV12-4 and TRBJ1-2; tentatively, D is TRBD1 (5 bases). Trimming cost V 7 bases and J 2 bases, with 14 bases left between them. The CDR3 loop spans 14 amino acids. The CDR3 sequence is CASTPGGWNYGYTF. CDR3 DNA: TGTGCCAGCACCCCCGGGGGGTGGAACTATGGCTACACCTTC.

This clonotype was recorded at least ten times. The chain couples TRBV7-2 to TRBJ2-1; 9 positions agree with TRBD2. Looked up from germline, CDR1 is SGHTA and CDR2 is FQGNSA. V lost 5 bases, J lost 7 bases, and 6 bases stayed unmatched. CDR3 length: 14 amino acids. In DNA, the CDR3 is TGTGCCAGCAGCCCGCGGGGGGGGCGGAATGAGCAGTTCTTC. Translation: CASSPRGGRNEQFF.

This clonotype was observed at least ten times. The rearrangement links TRBV14 to TRBJ1-3, with D uncertain. CDR1 and CDR2 (germline): SGHDN, FVKESK. The CDR3 contains 17 residues. Trimming took off 1 base at V and 0 bases at J, with 13 bases between the two ends. The CDR3 is CASSQGRVFNSGNTIYF. CDR3 nucleotide sequence: TGTGCCAGCAGCCAAGGACGGGTCTTCAACTCTGGAAACACCATATATTTT.

This clonotype was picked up many times. This chain joins TRBV7-8 and TRBJ1-5; D is uncertain. Germline CDR1 is SGHVS and CDR2 is FQNEAQ. Trimming left V 5 bases short and J 1 base short, with 12 bases between. CDR3 length equals 15 residues. The CDR3 DNA sequence: TGTGCCAGCAGCCCAGAAAGGGTGAGCAATCAGCCCCAGCATTTT. Encoded protein: CASSPERVSNQPQHF.

Many counts were recorded for this clonotype. The chain uses TRBV12-5 and TRBJ2-3; no clear D. This CDR3 contains 14 residues. The germline CDR1 and CDR2 sequences are LGHNT and FRNRAP. V was pared by 7 bases and J by 2 bases, with 13 bases between. The CDR3 DNA reads as TGTGCTAGTGCCTCCGGAGCCACCACAGATACGCAGTATTTT. The encoded protein is CASASGATTDTQYF.

This clonotype was observed many times. This chain connects TRBV28 to TRBJ2-7; maybe TRBD1 (5 bases). This CDR3 is built from 12 residues. V dropped 4 bases and J dropped 9 bases, with 13 bases sitting between them. Germline V gene lookup returns CDR1 MDHEN and CDR2 SYDVKM. CDR3 loop: CASSWGPHGQYF. Written as DNA, the CDR3 is TGTGCCAGCAGTTGGGGCCCTCACGGGCAGTACTTC.

The chain couples TRBV20-1 to TRBJ1-3; possibly TRBD1 for D (5 bases). The ends were cut back, 3 bases at V and 0 bases at J, with 15 bases in the middle. Per germline, CDR1 DFQATT and CDR2 SNEGSKA (reference sequence). The CDR3 extends over 16 amino acids. CDR3 protein: CSARMGTDLSGNTIYF. The DNA for the CDR3 is TGCAGTGCTAGGATGGGGACGGACCTCTCTGGAAACACCATATATTTT.

Many counts were recorded for this clonotype. The J gene is TRBJ2-7, the V gene TRBV7-6; possible D gene TRBD1, 6 bases. In germline, CDR1 is SGHVS, CDR2 FNYEAQ. Trimming removed 0 bases at V and 3 bases at J, with 9 bases between. The CDR3 sequence is 14 residues long. CDR3 in amino acids: CASSLAVGGYEQYF. CDR3 DNA sequence: TGTGCCAGCAGCTTAGCGGTAGGGGGCTACGAGCAGTACTTC.

This clonotype was recorded at least ten times. The V gene is TRBV7-8, the J gene TRBJ1-1, with 8 bases fitting TRBD1. The CDR3 extends over 13 amino acids. Per germline, CDR1 SGHVS and CDR2 FQNEAQ. Trimming cost V 6 bases and J 7 bases; bases outside gene matches: 7. CDR3 coding DNA: TGTGCCAGCAGACCGACAGGGGCAAGTGAAGCTTTCTTT. Protein product: CASRPTGASEAFF.

This clonotype was seen a handful of times. The chain uses TRBV12-3 or TRBV12-4 and TRBJ2-1, with 7 bases lining up with TRBD2. The length of the CDR3 is 11 residues. The junction had 7 bases not matched to a gene; V was cut back by 6 bases and J by 14 bases. DNA for the CDR3: TGTGCCAGCAGCGCTGGGCGGGAGAAGTTCTTC. It specifies CASSAGREKFF.

CDR3 sequence: CASKTGPPSGYGYTF. The CDR3 nucleotides are TGTGCCAGCAAAACCGGCCCTCCCTCGGGCTATGGCTACACCTTC. This chain joins TRBV6-5 and TRBJ1-2; no clear D. V was clipped by 7 bases and J by 4 bases, with 19 bases between them. The CDR3 consists of 15 residues. Germline-derived CDR1 and CDR2 are MNHEY and SVGAGI.

This clonotype was seen more than once but under ten times. The CDR3 DNA reads as TGTGCCAGCAGCCAGGGGGGAAACGAGCAGTACTTC. Its translation is CASSQGGNEQYF. The V and J genes are TRBV6-6 and TRBJ2-7, with D possibly matching TRBD1 (7 bases). The CDR3 consists of 12 residues. The germline V gene encodes CDR1 MNHNY and CDR2 SVGAGI (reference sequence). With 6 bases removed from V and 5 bases from J, the gap between germline ends came to 11 bases.

In this sample, this clonotype turned up many times. This chain connects TRBV7-2 to TRBJ2-3; D is unclear. Germline V gene lookup returns CDR1 SGHTA and CDR2 FQGNSA. V was trimmed by 2 bases and J by 4 bases, leaving 4 bases between them. The CDR3 consists of 12 residues. CDR3 in amino acids: CASSLFADTQYF. The CDR3 nucleotides read TGTGCCAGCAGCTTATTCGCAGATACGCAGTATTTT.

This clonotype was counted only a few times. The V and J genes are TRBV20-1 and TRBJ2-5; TRBD1 aligns across 9 bases. In germline, CDR1 is DFQATT, CDR2 SNEGSKA (reference sequence). J gave up 5 bases and V 1 base, and 8 bases lay outside the gene matches. This CDR3 spans 15 amino acids. The CDR3 sequence is CSARVQGAKSETQYF. CDR3 in DNA: TGCAGTGCTAGAGTACAGGGGGCGAAGTCGGAGACCCAGTACTTC.

This chain links TRBV6-2 or TRBV6-3 with TRBJ2-5, with D unresolved. Germline V gene data show CDR1 as MNHEY and CDR2 as SVGEGT. The length of the CDR3 is 15 residues. The germline V and J ends were trimmed by 2 bases and 1 base, with 11 bases remaining between them. The CDR3 coding sequence is TGTGCCAGCAGTTACAGGGCGGCCGTCCAAGAGACCCAGTACTTC. This gives the protein CASSYRAAVQETQYF.

Ten or more counts support this clonotype. The gene calls are TRBV28 and TRBJ2-3; possibly TRBD2 for D (6 bases). V was cut by 2 bases and J by 4 bases, with 13 bases left in between. Germline CDR1 and CDR2: MDHEN and SYDVKM. The CDR3 length is 15 residues. CDR3 sequence: CASSLLASLSDTQYF. CDR3 coding DNA: TGTGCCAGCAGTTTACTAGCGAGTCTTTCAGATACGCAGTATTTT.

This clonotype has a count of ten or more. The V gene is TRBV12-3 or TRBV12-4, the J gene TRBJ2-6; TRBD1 agrees at 10 bases. The CDR3 has 18 residues. The junction had 12 bases not matched to a gene; V was cut back by 7 bases and J by 3 bases. The chain's CDR3 is CASNLGGQGVGGANVLTF. The CDR3 coding sequence is TGTGCCAGCAATCTAGGAGGACAGGGGGTTGGTGGGGCCAACGTCCTGACTTTC.

This clonotype was recorded a few times. V is TRBV29-1 and J is TRBJ1-3; 9 bases map to TRBD1. Germline-derived CDR1 and CDR2 are SQVTM and ANQGSEA. J gave up 4 bases and V 3 bases, and 7 bases lay outside the gene matches. The CDR3 has 15 residues. The CDR3 sequence: CSVDTTGGPGNTIYF. CDR3 nucleotides: TGCAGCGTTGACACGACAGGGGGTCCAGGAAACACCATATATTTT.

This clonotype was seen more than once but under ten times. The chain has TRBV18 and TRBJ2-5; D is perhaps TRBD2 (7 bases). Trimming cost V 3 bases and J 5 bases, with 13 bases left between them. In germline, CDR1 is KGHSH, CDR2 LQKENI. The CDR3 is 14 residues long. The CDR3 nucleotides are TGTGCCAGCTCACCCCGGGGGGCCAAGGAGACCCAGTACTTC. Residues: CASSPRGAKETQYF.

Notes on this clonotype: The junction departs from germline at one end; a sequencing error may be responsible. This rearrangement joins TRBV20-1 to TRBJ2-7; 9 positions agree with TRBD2. The CDR3 spans 15 residues. The germline V gene encodes CDR1 DFQATT and CDR2 SNEGSKA (reference sequence). CDR3 sequence reads: CSTINPGTSSHEQYF. The DNA of the CDR3 is TGCAGTACTATAAATCCCGGGACTAGCTCCCACGAGCAGTACTTC.

This clonotype was recorded a few times. This chain connects TRBV19 to TRBJ1-6, with D unresolved. The V and J ends lost 0 bases and 6 bases respectively, with 15 bases between them. This CDR3 is built from 17 residues. Germline V gene data show CDR1 as LNHDA and CDR2 as SQIVND (reference sequence). The CDR3 loop is CASSIDPDAQVNSPLHF. Here the CDR3 DNA reads TGTGCCAGTAGTATAGATCCGGACGCCCAGGTTAATTCACCCCTCCACTTT. The complete variable domain, with remaining parts taken from reference TRBV19 and TRBJ1-6, reads DGGITQSPKYLFRKEGQNVTLSCEQNLNHDAMYWYRQDPGQGLRLIYYSQIVNDFQKGDIAEGYSVSREKKESFPLTVTSAQKNPTAFYLCASSIDPDAQVNSPLHFGNGTRLTVT.

CDR3 in DNA: TGTGCCAGCAGTTCTCCCAGCGGGCCTTCCTACGAGCAGTACTTC. Its protein is CASSSPSGPSYEQYF. This rearrangement joins TRBV6-6 to TRBJ2-7; possible D gene TRBD2, 6 bases. Trimming cost V 4 bases and J 1 base, with 14 bases left between them. Per germline, CDR1 MNHNY and CDR2 SVGAGI (reference sequence). The CDR3 is 15 amino acids.

This clonotype was detected a few times. The rearrangement links TRBV7-2 to TRBJ2-1; D gene ambiguous. CDR1 is SGHTA, CDR2 FQGNSA, per germline. The CDR3 length is 12 residues. Trimming removed 5 bases at V and 7 bases at J, with 9 bases between. CDR3 DNA: TGTGCCAGCAGCCTCACACGGAATGAGCAGTTCTTC. It encodes CASSLTRNEQFF.

The sample holds many counts of this clonotype. The chain recombines TRBV28 with TRBJ2-3; 7 bases fit TRBD1. V shed 5 bases, J shed 5 bases, and the junction held 10 bases outside the gene matches. From germline, CDR1 is MDHEN and CDR2 SYDVKM. There are 15 residues in the CDR3. CDR3 loop: CASSPLGRGQDTQYF. The CDR3, as DNA: TGTGCCAGCAGTCCCCTGGGAAGGGGGCAAGATACGCAGTATTTT.